Following are 28 T cell receptor beta chains from one sample sequenced in a study of control samples from healthy donors and cancer patients. This table comes from immunoSEQ multiplex PCR, and its TCRdb copy is limited to in-frame clones, with some not included. The sample holds 84,000 or so clones, roughly 89% seen once. Sequenced input: blood. All receptors derive from a man aged 25-45 years in good health.

V usage is TRBV15 and J usage is TRBJ1-6; a possible D gene is TRBD1 (6 bases). Looked up from germline, CDR1 is LNHNV and CDR2 is YYDKDF (reference sequence). The CDR3 loop spans 18 amino acids. V was shortened by 0 bases and J by 2 bases, with 14 bases between the two germline ends. CDR3 DNA: TGTGCCACCAGCAGAGACCTTGGGGGGCTCACCTATAATTCACCCCTCCACTTT. Translating gives CATSRDLGGLTYNSPLHF.

This clone was seen a single time. The chain couples TRBV10-3 to TRBJ2-1; 7 bases map to TRBD2. Germline V gene data show CDR1 as ENHRY and CDR2 as SYGVKD. This CDR3 has 12 residues. Trimming took 6 bases from V and 8 from J; bases not matched to a gene: 4. The CDR3: CAISLAGDEQFF. The CDR3, as DNA: TGTGCCATCAGCCTTGCGGGGGATGAGCAGTTCTTC.

The chain links TRBV18 to TRBJ2-7; 13 bases are a match to TRBD2. The germline V gene has CDR1 KGHSH and CDR2 LQKENI. The CDR3 is 16 amino acids. The junction had 10 bases not matched to a gene; V was cut back by 6 bases and J by 5 bases. CDR3: CASSSGLAGRGNEQYF. The DNA of the CDR3 is TGTGCCAGCTCGTCGGGACTAGCGGGACGAGGGAACGAGCAGTACTTC.

With regard to this clone: Additional DNA sequences in this sample encode the identical CDR3. The chain couples TRBV12-3 or TRBV12-4 to TRBJ2-7, with a weak D call TRBD1 (5 bases). V lost 5 bases, J lost 3 bases, and 5 bases lay in between. CDR3 length equals 11 residues. For the CDR3, the DNA is TGTGCCAGCAGTGACAGCTACGAGCAGTACTTC. This gives the protein CASSDSYEQYF.

The J gene is TRBJ1-4, the V gene TRBV12-5, with 8 nucleotides matching TRBD1. There are 15 residues in the CDR3. Germline loops: CDR1 LGHNT, CDR2 FRNRAP. Losses at the gene ends were 6 bases for V and 7 bases for J; bases not matched to a gene: 10. DNA for the CDR3: TGTGCTAGTGGCCGGGGACAGGTGGGGCGTGAAAAACTGTTTTTT. This sequence encodes CASGRGQVGREKLFF.

The table lists this clone with a few counts. The gene calls are TRBV4-1 and TRBJ2-1; unclear D gene. Trimming shortened V by 0 bases and J by 12 bases, and 9 bases separated the two germline ends. Germline V lookup: CDR1 MGHRA, CDR2 YSYEKL. The CDR3 spans 12 residues. The CDR3: CASSQETGGQFF. DNA of the CDR3: TGCGCCAGCAGCCAAGAGACGGGTGGGCAGTTCTTC.

The chain combines TRBV11-3 with TRBJ1-5, with 7 bases that match TRBD1. There are 16 residues in the CDR3. V was clipped by 3 bases and J by 4 bases; unmatched bases: 9. Germline CDR1 reads SGHNT; CDR2 reads YENEEA. This CDR3 reads CASSLATGRRNQPQHF. In DNA, the CDR3 is TGTGCCAGCAGCTTGGCGACAGGGCGGAGAAATCAGCCCCAGCATTTT.

The chain uses TRBV19 and TRBJ1-1; 8 bases map to TRBD1. The CDR3 has 18 residues. CDR1 is LNHDA and CDR2 is SQIVND in the germline V gene (reference sequence). With V trimmed by 5 bases and J by 1 base, 15 bases remained unmatched. CDR3 in DNA: TGTGCCAGTAGTGGACCGGGACAGGCAGGGAGGCAGAACACTGAAGCTTTCTTT. This sequence encodes CASSGPGQAGRQNTEAFF.

V is TRBV2 and J is TRBJ2-1, with no clear D. V lost 7 bases, J lost 9 bases, and 16 bases lay in between. This CDR3 is 13 amino acids long. Germline CDR1 is SNHLY and CDR2 is FYNNEI. This CDR3 reads CASTGPRVGEQFF. CDR3 sequence (DNA): TGTGCCAGCACCGGACCGAGAGTGGGTGAGCAGTTCTTC.

The chain has TRBV11-2 and TRBJ2-5; 9 bases agree with TRBD2. CDR1 and CDR2 from the germline V gene are SGHAT and FQNNGV. The junction had 10 bases not matched to a gene; V was cut back by 3 bases and J by 2 bases. The CDR3 length is 17 residues. This CDR3 reads CASSFDSGTSPQETQYF. CDR3 nucleotides: TGTGCCAGCAGCTTTGATTCCGGGACTAGCCCTCAAGAGACCCAGTACTTC.

The V gene is TRBV28, the J gene TRBJ1-2; D uncertain. CDR1 MDHEN and CDR2 SYDVKM come from the germline V gene. The CDR3 totals 14 residues. V was cut by 4 bases and J by 0 bases, with 9 bases left in between. The CDR3 is CASSWAPTNYGYTF. The CDR3 nucleotides are TGTGCCAGCAGTTGGGCCCCAACTAACTATGGCTACACCTTC.

The chain combines TRBV5-1 with TRBJ2-5; 9 nucleotides align to TRBD1. Germline assignment: CDR1 SGHRS and CDR2 YFSETQ. CDR3 length: 18 amino acids. V dropped 0 bases and J dropped 5; count of bases not matched to a gene: 14. CDR3 residues: CASSLVGTGTGLRETQYF. CDR3 coding DNA: TGCGCCAGCAGCTTGGTCGGTACTGGGACAGGGCTTCGGGAGACCCAGTACTTC.

The chain combines TRBV7-6 with TRBJ1-4, with D unresolved. V lost 1 base to trimming and J lost 3 bases, with 9 bases between them. This CDR3 is built from 15 residues. Germline CDR1 SGHVS, CDR2 FNYEAQ. CDR3 loop: CASSLVEGPNEKLFF. For the CDR3, the DNA is TGTGCCAGCAGCTTAGTTGAGGGTCCTAATGAAAAACTGTTTTTT.

The V call is TRBV7-3, the J call TRBJ1-3; D is ambiguous. Germline CDR1 and CDR2: SGHTA and FQGTGA. The CDR3 contains 14 residues. Trimming removed 5 bases from V and 1 base from J, with 9 bases in between. CDR3 DNA sequence: TGTGCCAGCAGCCCCGGGAGTTCTGGAAACACCATATATTTT. Translation: CASSPGSSGNTIYF.

The chain couples TRBV3-1 (or the pseudogene TRBV3-2) to TRBJ2-3; 12 bases fit TRBD2. V was pared by 1 base and J by 2 bases, with 4 bases of the junction left unmatched. Germline V gene sequence: CDR1 LGHDT, CDR2 YNNKEL (reference sequence). The CDR3 extends over 17 amino acids. As DNA, the CDR3 is TGTGCCAGCAGCCAAGTAGGACTAGCGGGGACCACAGATACGCAGTATTTT. Its protein is CASSQVGLAGTTDTQYF.

V gene TRBV5-3 combines with J gene TRBJ1-1; 7 nucleotides match TRBD1. TRBV5-3 is an open reading frame, and its role is uncertain. This CDR3 is 13 amino acids long. J lost 6 bases, V lost 3 bases, and 5 bases had no gene match. DNA of the CDR3: TGTGCCAGAAGCTCCAAACAGGGGTCTGAAGCTTTCTTT. It translates to CARSSKQGSEAFF.

Concerning this clone itself: Distinct nucleotide sequences in the sample also encode this CDR3. The rearrangement uses TRBV27 and TRBJ1-5; tentative D call: TRBD1 (6 bases). CDR3 length equals 14 residues. The V and J ends lost 3 bases and 4 bases respectively, with 10 bases between them. Germline CDR1 reads MNHEY; CDR2 reads SMNVEV (reference sequence). The CDR3 loop is CASSFLGGNQPQHF. Here the CDR3 DNA reads TGTGCCAGCAGTTTCCTAGGGGGGAATCAGCCCCAGCATTTT.

V gene TRBV3-1 (or the pseudogene TRBV3-2) combines with J gene TRBJ2-4; D uncertain. The CDR3 is made up of 15 amino acids. V was cut by 0 bases and J by 5 bases, with 11 bases left in between. Germline V gene lookup returns CDR1 LGHDT and CDR2 YNNKEL (reference sequence). CDR3 bases: TGTGCCAGCAGCCAAGATCACGGTGTGGAAAACATTCAGTACTTC. Amino acids: CASSQDHGVENIQYF.

The chain employs TRBV9 and TRBJ2-2; TRBD2 matches 8 bases. Trimming at V came to 0 bases and at J to 3 bases, leaving 7 bases not matched to a gene. Germline CDR1 SGDLS, CDR2 YYNGEE. The CDR3 loop spans 17 amino acids. CDR3 sequence reads: CASSVVSGSGYTGELFF. CDR3 bases: TGTGCCAGCAGCGTAGTCAGCGGGAGCGGGTACACCGGGGAGCTGTTTTTT. The whole variable domain, remainder taken from reference TRBV9 and TRBJ2-2, is DSGVTQTPKHLITATGQRVTLRCSPRSGDLSVYWYQQSLDQGLQFLIQYYNGEERAKGNILERFSAQQFPDLHSELNLSSLELGDSALYFCASSVVSGSGYTGELFFGEGSRLTVL.

The CDR3 protein is CSGRDRGDYGYTF. The CDR3 coding sequence is TGCAGCGGACGGGACAGGGGGGACTATGGCTACACCTTC. This chain connects TRBV29-1 to TRBJ1-2; 11 bases match TRBD1. This CDR3 has 13 amino acids. Trimming took 7 bases from V and 3 from J; bases not matched to a gene: 4. Germline CDR1 reads SQVTM; CDR2 reads ANQGSEA.

The chain has TRBV19 and TRBJ2-1; D call uncertain. CDR3 length equals 16 residues. CDR1 LNHDA and CDR2 SQIVND come from the germline V gene (reference sequence). Between the trimmed V and J ends, which lost 5 bases and 2 bases, there was a span of 16 bases. CDR3 protein: CASSFRALGTYNEQFF. The CDR3 nucleotides are TGTGCCAGTAGTTTTCGGGCTTTAGGCACCTACAATGAGCAGTTCTTC.

The chain employs TRBV6-2 or TRBV6-3 and TRBJ2-7; D assignment may be TRBD1 or TRBD2 (8 bases each). Germline-derived CDR1 and CDR2 are MNHEY and SVGEGT. This CDR3 is 18 amino acids long. The V end lost 6 bases, the J end lost 4 bases, and 28 bases lay between the germline ends. The DNA of the CDR3 is TGTGCCAGCAGCTATAATAAGGGAAGACAGGGGACTAGGTACGAGCAGTACTTC. Residues: CASSYNKGRQGTRYEQYF.

The CDR3, as DNA: TGTGCCAGCAGCTTAGCGCAGGGGGGGCCAGAGACCCAGTACTTC. Its protein is CASSLAQGGPETQYF. The rearrangement uses TRBV7-9 and TRBJ2-5; TRBD1 or TRBD2 may be the D gene (7 bases each). The V gene lost 0 bases and the J gene lost 4 bases, with 12 bases spanning the gap. The CDR3 loop spans 15 amino acids. Germline CDR1 is SEHNR and CDR2 is FQNEAQ (reference sequence).

The chain combines TRBV5-1 with TRBJ2-1, with D tentatively TRBD1 or TRBD2 (5 bases each). V was clipped by 6 bases and J by 0 bases, with 10 bases between them. This CDR3 has 14 residues. Germline V gives CDR1 SGHRS, CDR2 YFSETQ. CDR3 loop: CASTRESSYNEQFF. CDR3 coding DNA: TGCGCCAGCACCAGGGAGAGCTCCTACAATGAGCAGTTCTTC.

The V gene is TRBV6-6, the J gene TRBJ1-1, with 8 nucleotides matching TRBD1. V gave up 5 bases and J gave up 4 bases; unmatched junction bases: 6. In germline, CDR1 is MNHNY, CDR2 SVGAGI (reference sequence). The CDR3 consists of 14 residues. CDR3 amino acids: CASSETGVGTEAFF. CDR3 nucleotide sequence: TGTGCCAGCAGTGAGACAGGGGTGGGCACTGAAGCTTTCTTT.

Only one count was recorded for this clone. J is TRBJ1-5 and V is TRBV30; D gene unclear. V was trimmed by 2 bases and J by 0 bases, leaving 8 bases between them. In germline, CDR1 is GTSNPN, CDR2 SVGIG (reference sequence). This CDR3 contains 14 residues. CDR3 bases: TGTGCCTGGAGTATGGACCTTAGCAATCAGCCCCAGCATTTT. It encodes CAWSMDLSNQPQHF.

V gene TRBV7-6 combines with J gene TRBJ2-5; D ambiguous. CDR3 length: 14 amino acids. Germline V lookup: CDR1 SGHVS, CDR2 FNYEAQ. The ends were cut back, 5 bases at V and 1 base at J, with 11 bases in the middle. In DNA form, the CDR3 reads TGTGCCAGCAGCGCCTTAGTCACCCAAGAGACCCAGTACTTC. Translating it yields CASSALVTQETQYF.

The V and J genes are TRBV12-3 or TRBV12-4 and TRBJ2-1; unclear D gene. V lost 3 bases and J 6 bases, leaving 9 bases between the germline ends. The CDR3 loop spans 13 amino acids. The CDR3 here is CASSFSVGNEQFF. The CDR3 DNA sequence: TGTGCCAGCAGTTTCAGTGTGGGCAATGAGCAGTTCTTC.